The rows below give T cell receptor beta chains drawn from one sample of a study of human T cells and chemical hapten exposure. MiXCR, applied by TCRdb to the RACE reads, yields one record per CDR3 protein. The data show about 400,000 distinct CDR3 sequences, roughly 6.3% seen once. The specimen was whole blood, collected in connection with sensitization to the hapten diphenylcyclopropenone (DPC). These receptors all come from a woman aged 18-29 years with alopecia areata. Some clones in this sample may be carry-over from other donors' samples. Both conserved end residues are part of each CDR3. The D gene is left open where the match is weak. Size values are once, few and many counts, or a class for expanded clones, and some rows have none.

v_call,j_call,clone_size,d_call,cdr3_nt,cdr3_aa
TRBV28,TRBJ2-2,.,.,TGTGCCAGCAGTTTATTTCGGGCCCCGAACACCGGGGAGCTGTTTTTT,CASSLFRAPNTGELFF
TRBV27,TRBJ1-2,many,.,TGTGCCAGCAGTTTAAAATGGACTGACTATGGCTACACCTTC,CASSLKWTDYGYTF
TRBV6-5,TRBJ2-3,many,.,TGTGCCAGCAGTTCTCGTGGGGGCGACACAGATACGCAGTATTTT,CASSSRGGDTDTQYF
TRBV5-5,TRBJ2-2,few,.,TGTGCCAGCAGCTTGGGGGACGGGCACACCGGGGAGCTGTTTTTT,CASSLGDGHTGELFF
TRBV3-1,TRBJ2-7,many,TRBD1,TGTGCCAGCAGCCATGGGACAGACTACGAGCAGTACTTC,CASSHGTDYEQYF
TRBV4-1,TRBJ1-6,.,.,TGCGCCAGCAGCCAAGCAACCGTTCCGGGGAGCTCCTATAATTCACCCCTCCACTTT,CASSQATVPGSSYNSPLHF
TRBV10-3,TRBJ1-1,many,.,TGTGCCATCAGTGAGTCGATCAGGCTACGCGAAGCTTTCTTT,CAISESIRLREAFF
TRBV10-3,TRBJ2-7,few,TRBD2,TGTGCCATCAGGTCCGGGACTAGCGGTGCCTACGAGCAGTACTTC,CAIRSGTSGAYEQYF
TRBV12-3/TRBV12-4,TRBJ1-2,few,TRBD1,TGTGCCAGCAGTACCGGGACAGATTATGGCTACACCTTC,CASSTGTDYGYTF
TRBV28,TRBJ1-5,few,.,TGTGCCAGCAGTCCTCAGGGCCAGCCCCAGCATTTT,CASSPQGQPQHF
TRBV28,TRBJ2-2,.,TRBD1,TGTGCCAGCAGTTTCCGGACAGGGTACACCGGGGAGCTGTTTTTT,CASSFRTGYTGELFF
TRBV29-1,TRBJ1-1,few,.,TGCAGCGTTGTCCTGGGGGTTGAAGCTTTCTTT,CSVVLGVEAFF
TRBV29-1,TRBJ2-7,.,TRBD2,TGCAGCGTTGTACGGGGGGGCCACGAGCAGTACTTC,CSVVRGGHEQYF
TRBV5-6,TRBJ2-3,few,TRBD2,TGTGCCAGCAGCTTGGGACGGACGGGGGGAATGAGCACAGATACGCAGTATTTT,CASSLGRTGGMSTDTQYF
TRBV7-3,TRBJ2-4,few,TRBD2,TGTGCCAGCAGTCGAGGGAGGGGAAACATTCAGTACTTC,CASSRGRGNIQYF
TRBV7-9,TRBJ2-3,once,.,TGTGCCAGCAGCTTAGAAAGGGGGTCCACAGATACGCAGTATTTT,CASSLERGSTDTQYF
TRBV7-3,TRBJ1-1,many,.,TGTGCCAGCAGCTTAATGGTCAGGCGGAACACTGAAGCTTTCTTT,CASSLMVRRNTEAFF
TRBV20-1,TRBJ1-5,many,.,TGCAGTGCTAGTGAAACGACGCCTGCAGGGCTAGGCAATCAGCCCCAGCATTTT,CSASETTPAGLGNQPQHF
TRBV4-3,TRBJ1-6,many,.,TGCGCCAGCAGCCAAGAGGCAGACTCACGGCGTAATTCACCCCTCCACTTT,CASSQEADSRRNSPLHF
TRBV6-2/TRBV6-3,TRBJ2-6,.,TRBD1,TGTGCCAGCAACAGGGGACAGGGGGACGCTGGGGCCAACGTCCTGACTTTC,CASNRGQGDAGANVLTF
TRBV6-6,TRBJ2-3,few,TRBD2,TGCGCAGCGGGGGAAAGCACAGATACGCAGTATTTT,CAAGESTDTQYF
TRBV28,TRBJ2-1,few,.,TGTGCCAGCAGCCGGGTAGGGGCAGGCAATGAGCAGTTCTTC,CASSRVGAGNEQFF
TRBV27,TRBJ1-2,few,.,TGTGCCAGCAGTCTAACCCGAACAGGCGGGGTTGCCGGCTACACCTTC,CASSLTRTGGVAGYTF
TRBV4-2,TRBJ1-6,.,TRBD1,TGTGCCAGCAGCCAAGATCCTGGGACAGTGGGACCCCTCCACTTT,CASSQDPGTVGPLHF
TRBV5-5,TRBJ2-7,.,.,TGTGCCAGCAGCTTGGTACCAGGGTTTCACAACGAGCAGTACTTC,CASSLVPGFHNEQYF
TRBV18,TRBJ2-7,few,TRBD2,TGTGCCAGCTCACCTCCGGGACTAGCGGGGGGAAACGAGCAGTACTTC,CASSPPGLAGGNEQYF
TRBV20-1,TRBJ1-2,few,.,TGCAGTGCTGCCCAGGGACCTTATGGCTACACCTTC,CSAAQGPYGYTF
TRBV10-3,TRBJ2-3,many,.,TGTGCCATCAGTGATTCGACAGATACGCAGTATTTT,CAISDSTDTQYF
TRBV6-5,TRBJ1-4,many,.,TGTGCCAGCAGTTACTACAGCGGGGCAGCCTACGCAACTAATGAAAAACTGTTTTTT,CASSYYSGAAYATNEKLFF